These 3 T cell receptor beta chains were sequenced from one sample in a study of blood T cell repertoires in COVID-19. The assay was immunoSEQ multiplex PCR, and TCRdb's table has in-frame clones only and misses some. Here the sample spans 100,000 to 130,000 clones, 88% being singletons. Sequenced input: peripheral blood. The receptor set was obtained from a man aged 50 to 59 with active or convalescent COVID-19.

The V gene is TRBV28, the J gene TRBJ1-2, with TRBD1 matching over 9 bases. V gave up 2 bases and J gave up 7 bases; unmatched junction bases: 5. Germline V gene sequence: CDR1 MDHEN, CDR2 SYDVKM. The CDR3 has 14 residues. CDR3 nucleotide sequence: TGTGCCAGCAGTTTACCGGGACAGGGCTCTGGCTACACCTTC. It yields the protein CASSLPGQGSGYTF.

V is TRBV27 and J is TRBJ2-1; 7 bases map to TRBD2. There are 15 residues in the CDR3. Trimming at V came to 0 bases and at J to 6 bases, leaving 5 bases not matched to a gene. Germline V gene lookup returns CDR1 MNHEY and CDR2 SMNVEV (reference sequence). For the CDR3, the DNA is TGTGCCAGCAGTTTATCGGTAGCGGGTAGCAATGAGCAGTTCTTC. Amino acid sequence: CASSLSVAGSNEQFF.

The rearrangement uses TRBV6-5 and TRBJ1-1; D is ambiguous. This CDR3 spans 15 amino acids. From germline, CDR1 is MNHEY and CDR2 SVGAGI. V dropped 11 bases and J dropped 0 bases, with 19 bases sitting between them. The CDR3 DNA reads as TGTGCCCAGGTCAGTAAGGGCGGGTTGAACACTGAAGCTTTCTTT. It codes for CAQVSKGGLNTEAFF.